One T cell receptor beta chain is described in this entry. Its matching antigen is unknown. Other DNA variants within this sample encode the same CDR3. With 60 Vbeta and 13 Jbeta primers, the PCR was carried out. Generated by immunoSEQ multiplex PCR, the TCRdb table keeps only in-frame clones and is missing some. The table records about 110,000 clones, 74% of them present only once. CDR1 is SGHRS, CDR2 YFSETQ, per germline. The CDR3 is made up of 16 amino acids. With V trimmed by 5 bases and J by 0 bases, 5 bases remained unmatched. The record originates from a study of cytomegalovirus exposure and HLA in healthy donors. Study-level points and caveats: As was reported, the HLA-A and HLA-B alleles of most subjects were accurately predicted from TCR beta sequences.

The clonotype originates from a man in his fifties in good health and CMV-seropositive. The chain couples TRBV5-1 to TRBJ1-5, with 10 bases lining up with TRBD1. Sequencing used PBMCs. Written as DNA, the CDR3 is TGCGCCAGCAGTCCTGGACAGGGGGGTAGCAATCAGCCCCAGCATTTT. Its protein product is CASSPGQGGSNQPQHF.